The next 5 T cell receptor beta chains were all read from a single sample in a study of human T cells and chemical hapten exposure. TCRdb reprocessed the RACE reads via MiXCR and lists one record per CDR3 protein. The data show about 99,000 distinct CDR3 sequences, around 11% seen once. Time point in this sample: patch test 1, 2 weeks after DPC sensitization. The treatment: therapeutic diphenylcyclopropenone sensitization with weekly scalp DPC. The sample was whole blood, taken in connection with sensitization to the hapten diphenylcyclopropenone (DPC). The receptors here all came from a woman between 40 and 55 years old with alopecia areata. Some clones in this sample may be carry-over from other donors' samples.

V and J are TRBV5-1 and TRBJ1-1; 9 bases fit TRBD1. The CDR3 extends over 14 amino acids. Trimming removed 3 bases from V and 11 bases from J; junction bases left unmatched: 11. Germline-derived CDR1 and CDR2 are SGHRS and YFSETQ. CDR3 amino acids: CASSSSRTGEKAFF. CDR3 in DNA: TGCGCCAGCAGCTCCTCGAGGACAGGGGAAAAGGCTTTCTTT.

This clonotype was counted ten times or more. The rearrangement uses TRBV7-2 and TRBJ2-3; 8 bases are a match to TRBD1. The CDR3 is 16 residues long. The germline gives CDR1 SGHTA, CDR2 FQGNSA. J lost 0 bases, V lost 4 bases, and 6 bases had no gene match. CDR3 protein: CASSSQGAFSTDTQYF. CDR3 in DNA: TGTGCCAGCAGCTCCCAGGGGGCGTTTAGCACAGATACGCAGTATTTT.

This sequence joins TRBV6-5 and TRBJ1-2, with 11 bases that match TRBD1. This CDR3 spans 16 amino acids. V trimming: 6 bases; J trimming: 7 bases; junction bases outside the gene matches: 13. Germline assignment: CDR1 MNHEY and CDR2 SVGAGI. The CDR3 loop reads CASSPPGQGARSGYTF. As DNA, the CDR3 is TGTGCCAGCAGCCCCCCCGGACAGGGGGCGCGGAGTGGCTACACCTTC.

A few counts support this clonotype. The chain couples TRBV3-1 to TRBJ1-1; 7 nucleotides line up with TRBD1. The CDR3 spans 15 residues. Losses at the gene ends were 3 bases for V and 0 bases for J; bases not matched to a gene: 4. Per germline, CDR1 LGHDT and CDR2 YNNKEL (reference sequence). CDR3 coding DNA: TGTGCCAGCAGCCACGGGACAGTCATGAACACTGAAGCTTTCTTT. Its protein product is CASSHGTVMNTEAFF.

In this sample, this clonotype turned up many times. V usage is TRBV6-1 and J usage is TRBJ2-1; 10 bases agree with TRBD2. Trimming took 6 bases from V and 6 from J; bases not matched to a gene: 5. This CDR3 comprises 14 residues. Germline CDR1 reads MNHNS; CDR2 reads SASEGT. The CDR3 region is CASSALAGANEQFF. The CDR3 nucleotides are TGTGCCAGCAGCGCTCTAGCGGGGGCCAATGAGCAGTTCTTC.